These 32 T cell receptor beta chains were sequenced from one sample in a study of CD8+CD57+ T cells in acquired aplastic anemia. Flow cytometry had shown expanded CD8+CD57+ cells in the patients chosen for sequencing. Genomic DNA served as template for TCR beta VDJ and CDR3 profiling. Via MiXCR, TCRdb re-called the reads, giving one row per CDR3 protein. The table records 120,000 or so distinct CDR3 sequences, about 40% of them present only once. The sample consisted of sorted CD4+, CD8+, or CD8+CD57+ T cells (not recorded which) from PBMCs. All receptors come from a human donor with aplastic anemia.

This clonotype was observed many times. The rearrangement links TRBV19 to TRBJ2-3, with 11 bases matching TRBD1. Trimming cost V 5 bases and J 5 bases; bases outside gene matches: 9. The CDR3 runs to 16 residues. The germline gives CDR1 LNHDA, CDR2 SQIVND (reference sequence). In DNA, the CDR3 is TGTGCCAGTAGTTTGAGGACAGGGGGCAAGGGAGATACGCAGTATTTT. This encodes CASSLRTGGKGDTQYF.

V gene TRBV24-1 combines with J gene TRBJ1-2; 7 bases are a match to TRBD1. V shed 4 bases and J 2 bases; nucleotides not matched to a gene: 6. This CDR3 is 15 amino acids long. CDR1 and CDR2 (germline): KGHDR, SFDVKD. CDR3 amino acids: CATSDRDSENYGYTF. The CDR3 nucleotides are TGTGCCACCAGTGACCGGGACAGCGAAAACTATGGCTACACCTTC.

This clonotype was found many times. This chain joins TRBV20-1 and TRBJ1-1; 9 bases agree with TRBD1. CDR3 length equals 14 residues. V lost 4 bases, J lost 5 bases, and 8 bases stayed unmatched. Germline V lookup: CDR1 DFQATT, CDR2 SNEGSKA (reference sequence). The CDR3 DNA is TGCAGTGCTACGCTTGGACAGGGGTGGACTGAAGCTTTCTTT. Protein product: CSATLGQGWTEAFF.

CDR3 loop: CSALDGSSGNTIYF. The CDR3 DNA is TGCAGTGCTTTGGACGGGAGCTCTGGAAACACCATATATTTT. The rearrangement links TRBV29-1 to TRBJ1-3; no reliable D call. Germline CDR1 reads SQVTM; CDR2 reads ANQGSEA. The CDR3 is 14 residues long.

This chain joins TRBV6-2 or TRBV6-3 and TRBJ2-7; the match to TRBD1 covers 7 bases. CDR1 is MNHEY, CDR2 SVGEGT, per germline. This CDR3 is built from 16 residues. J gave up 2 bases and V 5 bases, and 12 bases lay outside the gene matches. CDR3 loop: CASSPLGQLITYEQYF. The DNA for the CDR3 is TGTGCCAGCAGTCCCCTGGGACAGCTGATCACCTACGAGCAGTACTTC.

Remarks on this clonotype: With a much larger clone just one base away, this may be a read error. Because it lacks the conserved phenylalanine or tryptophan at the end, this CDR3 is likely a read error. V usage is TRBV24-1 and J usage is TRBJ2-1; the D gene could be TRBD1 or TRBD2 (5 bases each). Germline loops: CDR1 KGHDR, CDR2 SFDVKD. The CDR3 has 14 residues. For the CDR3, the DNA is TGTGCCGCCAGTGACCGGGACGGTTACAATGAGCAGTTCTAC. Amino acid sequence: CAASDRDGYNEQFY.

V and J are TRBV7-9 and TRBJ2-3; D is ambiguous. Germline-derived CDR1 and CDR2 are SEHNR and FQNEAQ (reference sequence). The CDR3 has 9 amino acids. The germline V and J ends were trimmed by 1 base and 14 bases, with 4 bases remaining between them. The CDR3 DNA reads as TGTGCCAGCAGCTTAGAGGCGTATTTT. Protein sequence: CASSLEAYF.

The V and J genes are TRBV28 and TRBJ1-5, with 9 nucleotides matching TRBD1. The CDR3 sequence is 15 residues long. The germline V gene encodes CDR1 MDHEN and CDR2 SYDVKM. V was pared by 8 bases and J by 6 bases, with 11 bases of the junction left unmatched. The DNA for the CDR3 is TGTGCCAGCCTCCCCGGGACAGGGTCCGCTCAGCCCCAGCATTTT. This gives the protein CASLPGTGSAQPQHF. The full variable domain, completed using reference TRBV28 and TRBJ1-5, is DVKVTQSSRYLVKRTGEKVFLECVQDMDHENMFWYRQDPGLGLRLIYFSYDVKMKEKGDIPEGYSVSREKKERFSLILESASTNQTSMYLCASLPGTGSAQPQHFGDGTRLSIL.

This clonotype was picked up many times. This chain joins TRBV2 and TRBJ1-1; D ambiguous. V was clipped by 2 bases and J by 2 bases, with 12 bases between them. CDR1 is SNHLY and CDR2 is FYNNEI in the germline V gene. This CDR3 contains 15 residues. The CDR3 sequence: CASSEWSNQNTEAFF. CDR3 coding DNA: TGTGCCAGCAGTGAATGGAGCAACCAAAACACTGAAGCTTTCTTT.

The CDR3 here is CASSVGSVSYNEQFF. The DNA of the CDR3 is TGTGCCAGCAGCGTAGGGAGCGTCTCCTACAATGAGCAGTTCTTC. This sequence joins TRBV2 and TRBJ2-1; D might be TRBD2 (5 bases). Germline V CDR1 and CDR2: SNHLY, FYNNEI. The V end was cut by 6 bases, the J end by 0 bases, with 12 bases between. The CDR3 contains 15 residues. The full variable domain, completed using reference TRBV2 and TRBJ2-1, is EPEVTQTPSHQVTQMGQEVILRCVPISNHLYFYWYRQILGQKVEFLVSFYNNEISEKSEIFDDQFSVERPDGSNFTLKIRSTKLEDSAMYFCASSVGSVSYNEQFFGPGTRLTVL.

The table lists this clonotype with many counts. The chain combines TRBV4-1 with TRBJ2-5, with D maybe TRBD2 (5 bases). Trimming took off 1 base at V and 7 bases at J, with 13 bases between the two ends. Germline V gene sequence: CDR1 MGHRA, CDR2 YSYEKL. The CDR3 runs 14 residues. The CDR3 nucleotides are TGCGCCAGCAGCCAAGCAGTCGTGCGGGCGACCCAGTACTTC. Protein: CASSQAVVRATQYF.

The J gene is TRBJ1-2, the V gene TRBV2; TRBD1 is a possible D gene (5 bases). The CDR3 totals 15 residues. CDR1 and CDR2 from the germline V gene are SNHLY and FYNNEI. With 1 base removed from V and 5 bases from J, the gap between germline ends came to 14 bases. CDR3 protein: CASSEDLGLVYGYTF. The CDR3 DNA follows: TGTGCCAGCAGTGAAGATCTGGGGCTAGTTTATGGCTACACCTTC.

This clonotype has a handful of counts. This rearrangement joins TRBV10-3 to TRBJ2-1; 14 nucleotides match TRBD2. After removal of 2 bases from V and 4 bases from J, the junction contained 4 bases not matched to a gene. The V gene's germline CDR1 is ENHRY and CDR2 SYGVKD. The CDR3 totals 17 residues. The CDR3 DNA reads TGTGCCATCAGTGAGGGGACTAGCGGGGGCTCTTACAATGAGCAGTTCTTC. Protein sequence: CAISEGTSGGSYNEQFF.

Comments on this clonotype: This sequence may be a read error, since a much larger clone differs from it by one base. CDR3 bases: TGTGCCAGCAATTACTCAGGTGCAGCAGATACGCAGTATTTT. This sequence encodes CASNYSGAADTQYF. The rearrangement uses TRBV6-5 and TRBJ2-3, with D unclear. CDR3 size: 14 residues. The germline V gene encodes CDR1 MNHEY and CDR2 SVGAGI.

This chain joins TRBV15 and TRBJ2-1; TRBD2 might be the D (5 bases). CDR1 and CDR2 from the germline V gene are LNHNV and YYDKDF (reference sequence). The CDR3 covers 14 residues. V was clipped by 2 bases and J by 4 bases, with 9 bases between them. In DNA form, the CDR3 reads TGTGCCACCAGCAGATCTAGCCGGTACAATGAGCAGTTCTTC. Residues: CATSRSSRYNEQFF.

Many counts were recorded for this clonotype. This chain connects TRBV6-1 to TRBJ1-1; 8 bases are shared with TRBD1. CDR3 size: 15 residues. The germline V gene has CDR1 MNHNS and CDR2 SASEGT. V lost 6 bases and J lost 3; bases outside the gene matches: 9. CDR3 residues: CASSDRDRMDTEAFF. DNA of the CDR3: TGTGCCAGCAGCGATAGGGACAGGATGGACACTGAAGCTTTCTTT.

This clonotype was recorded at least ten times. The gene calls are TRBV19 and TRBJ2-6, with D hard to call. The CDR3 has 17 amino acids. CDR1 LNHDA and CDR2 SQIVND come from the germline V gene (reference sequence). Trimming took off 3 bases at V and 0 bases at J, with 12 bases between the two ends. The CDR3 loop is CASSIRAVSSGANVLTF. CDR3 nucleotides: TGTGCCAGTAGTATCCGGGCCGTGAGCTCTGGGGCCAACGTCCTGACTTTC.

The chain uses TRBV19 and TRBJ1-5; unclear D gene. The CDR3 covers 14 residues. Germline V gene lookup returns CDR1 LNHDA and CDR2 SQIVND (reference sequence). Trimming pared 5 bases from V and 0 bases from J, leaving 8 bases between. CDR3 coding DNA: TGTGCCAGTAGTTTGCAGCATAGCAATCAGCCCCAGCATTTT. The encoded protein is CASSLQHSNQPQHF.

The CDR3 loop reads CASSIGTSGGTEAFF. As DNA, the CDR3 is TGTGCCAGCAGCATCGGGACTAGCGGGGGGACTGAAGCTTTCTTT. The chain joins TRBV2 to TRBJ1-1; tentative D call: TRBD1 (5 bases). Trimming took 6 bases from V and 5 from J, leaving 19 bases between them. CDR1 is SNHLY, CDR2 FYNNEI, per germline. This CDR3 comprises 15 residues. Variable domain in full (rest from reference TRBV2 and TRBJ1-1): EPEVTQTPSHQVTQMGQEVILRCVPISNHLYFYWYRQILGQKVEFLVSFYNNEISEKSEIFDDQFSVERPDGSNFTLKIRSTKLEDSAMYFCASSIGTSGGTEAFFGQGTRLTVV.

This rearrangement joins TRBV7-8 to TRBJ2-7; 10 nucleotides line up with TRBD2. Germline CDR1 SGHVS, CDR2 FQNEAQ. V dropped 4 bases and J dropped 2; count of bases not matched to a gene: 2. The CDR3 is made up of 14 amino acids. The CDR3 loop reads CASSSSGRAYEQYF. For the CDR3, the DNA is TGTGCCAGCAGCTCAAGCGGGAGGGCCTACGAGCAGTACTTC.

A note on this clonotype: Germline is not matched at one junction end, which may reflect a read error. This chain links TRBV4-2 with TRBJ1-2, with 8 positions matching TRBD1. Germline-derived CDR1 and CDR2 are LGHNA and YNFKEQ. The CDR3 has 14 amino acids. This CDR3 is CPSSRTGSNYGYTF. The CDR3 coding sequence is TGTCCCAGCAGTCGGACAGGGTCTAACTATGGCTACACCTTC.

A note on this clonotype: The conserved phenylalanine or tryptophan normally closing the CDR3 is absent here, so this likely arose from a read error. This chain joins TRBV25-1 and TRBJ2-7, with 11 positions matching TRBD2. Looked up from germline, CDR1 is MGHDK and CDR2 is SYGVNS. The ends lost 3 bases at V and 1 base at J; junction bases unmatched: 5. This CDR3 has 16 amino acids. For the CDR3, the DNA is TGTGCCAGCAGTGACTCCGGACTAGCGGGTTCCTACGAGCAGTACTGC. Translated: CASSDSGLAGSYEQYC.

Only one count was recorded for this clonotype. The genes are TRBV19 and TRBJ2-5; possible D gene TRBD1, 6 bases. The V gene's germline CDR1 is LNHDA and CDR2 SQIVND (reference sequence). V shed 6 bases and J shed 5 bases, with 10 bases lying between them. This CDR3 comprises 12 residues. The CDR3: CASRQGWETQYF. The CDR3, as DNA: TGTGCCAGTAGGCAGGGGTGGGAGACCCAGTACTTC.

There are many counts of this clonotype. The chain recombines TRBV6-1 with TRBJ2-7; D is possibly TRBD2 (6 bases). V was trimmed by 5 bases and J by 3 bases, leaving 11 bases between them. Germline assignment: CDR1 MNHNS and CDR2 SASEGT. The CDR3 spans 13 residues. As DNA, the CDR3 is TGTGCCAGCAGTACCGGGGGTGGCTACGAGCAGTACGTC. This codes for CASSTGGGYEQYV.

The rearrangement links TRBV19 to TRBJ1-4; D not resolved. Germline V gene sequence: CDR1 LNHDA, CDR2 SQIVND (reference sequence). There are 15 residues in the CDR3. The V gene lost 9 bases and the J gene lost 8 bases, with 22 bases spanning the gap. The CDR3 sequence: CASARQVVSLEKLFF. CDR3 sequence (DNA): TGTGCCAGCGCCAGGCAGGTCGTCTCCTTAGAAAAACTGTTTTTT.

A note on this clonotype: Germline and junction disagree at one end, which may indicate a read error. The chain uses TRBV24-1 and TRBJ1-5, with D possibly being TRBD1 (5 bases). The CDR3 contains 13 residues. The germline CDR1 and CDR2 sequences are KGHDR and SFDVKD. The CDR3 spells CASSDRGGQPQHF. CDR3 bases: TGTGCCAGCAGTGACAGAGGCGGGCAGCCCCAGCATTTT.

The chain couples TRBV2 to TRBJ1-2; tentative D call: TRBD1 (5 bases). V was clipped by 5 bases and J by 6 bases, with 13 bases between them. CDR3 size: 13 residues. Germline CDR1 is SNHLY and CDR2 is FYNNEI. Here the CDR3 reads CASSPQGDNGYTF. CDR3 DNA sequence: TGTGCCAGCAGTCCCCAGGGAGACAATGGCTACACCTTC.

The CDR3 here is CASSRYEQHF. As DNA, the CDR3 is TGTGCCAGTAGTCGCTACGAGCAGCATTTT. The V call is TRBV19, the J call TRBJ1-5, with D uncertain. This CDR3 is 10 amino acids long. The ends were cut back, 5 bases at V and 13 bases at J, with 9 bases in the middle. The germline V gene has CDR1 LNHDA and CDR2 SQIVND (reference sequence).

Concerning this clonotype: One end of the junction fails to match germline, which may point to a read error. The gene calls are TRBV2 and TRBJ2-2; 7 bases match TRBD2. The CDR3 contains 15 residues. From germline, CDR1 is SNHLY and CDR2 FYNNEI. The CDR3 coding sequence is TGTGCTAGATCCGTAACTAGCGAAATCACCGGGGAGCCGTTTTTT. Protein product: CARSVTSEITGEPFF.

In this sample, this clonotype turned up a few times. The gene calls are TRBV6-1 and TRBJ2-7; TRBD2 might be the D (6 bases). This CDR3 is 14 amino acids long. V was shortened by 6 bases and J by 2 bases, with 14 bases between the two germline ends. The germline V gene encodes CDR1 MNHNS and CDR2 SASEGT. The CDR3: CASSPSGRTYEQYV. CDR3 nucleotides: TGTGCCAGCAGCCCTTCTGGGAGGACCTACGAGCAGTACGTC.

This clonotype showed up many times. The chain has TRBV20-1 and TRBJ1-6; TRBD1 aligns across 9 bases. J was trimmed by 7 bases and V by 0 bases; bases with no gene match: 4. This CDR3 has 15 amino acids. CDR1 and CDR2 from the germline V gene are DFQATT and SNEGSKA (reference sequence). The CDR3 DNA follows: TGCAGTGCTAGAGAACCGACAGGGGGAAATTCACCCCTCCACTTT. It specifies CSAREPTGGNSPLHF.

The CDR3 sequence is CAISEGQGGNQPQHF. The CDR3 bases are TGTGCCATCAGTGAAGGACAGGGTGGCAATCAGCCCCAGCATTTT. V is TRBV10-3 and J is TRBJ1-5; the match to TRBD1 covers 8 bases. V dropped 3 bases and J dropped 2; count of bases not matched to a gene: 3. The CDR3 contains 15 residues. Germline V gene sequence: CDR1 ENHRY, CDR2 SYGVKD.